These 8 T cell receptor beta chains share one sample of origin, sequenced in a study of blood T cell repertoires in COVID-19. Produced via immunoSEQ multiplex PCR; TCRdb's table is partial and in-frame only. The data contain 300,000 to 450,000 clones, about 90% of them singletons. Source material: peripheral blood. Every receptor here comes from a woman aged 25-40 years with COVID-19, enrolled during active disease.

The chain is built from TRBV11-2 and TRBJ2-7; 7 nucleotides line up with TRBD2. The J segment lost 1 base and the V segment lost 6 bases, leaving 12 bases of the junction unmatched. The germline V gene encodes CDR1 SGHAT and CDR2 FQNNGV. CDR3 length equals 16 residues. The CDR3 DNA reads TGTGCCAGCAGTTGGCCCCTACTCGGGAGGTCCTACGAGCAGTACTTC. The encoded protein is CASSWPLLGRSYEQYF.

This clone was detected only a few times. The V call is TRBV3-1 (or the pseudogene TRBV3-2), the J call TRBJ2-1; possible D gene TRBD2, 6 bases. There are 15 residues in the CDR3. Germline CDR1 is LGHDT and CDR2 is YNNKEL (reference sequence). The V and J ends lost 1 base and 7 bases respectively, with 14 bases between them. The CDR3 loop reads CASSQGLVSTNEQFF. The CDR3 nucleotides are TGTGCCAGCAGCCAAGGACTAGTGTCAACAAATGAGCAGTTCTTC.

The chain couples TRBV6-5 to TRBJ2-7; 12 bases are a match to TRBD2. Germline trimming cut 7 bases from V and 3 bases from J; bases unmatched to any gene: 4. Germline V lookup: CDR1 MNHEY, CDR2 SVGAGI. The CDR3 is made up of 14 amino acids. CDR3 DNA: TGTGCCAGCACTAGCGGGAGGGGGGACTACGAGCAGTACTTC. Translated, it gives CASTSGRGDYEQYF.

This chain joins TRBV27 and TRBJ2-3; TRBD2 aligns across 11 bases. The V gene's germline CDR1 is MNHEY and CDR2 SMNVEV (reference sequence). J gave up 1 base and V 2 bases, and 5 bases lay outside the gene matches. This CDR3 has 17 residues. CDR3 amino acids: CASSLTGTSGRTDTQYF. The CDR3 DNA is TGTGCCAGCAGTTTAACCGGGACTAGCGGACGCACAGATACGCAGTATTTT.

The rearrangement joins TRBV28 to TRBJ2-1; 9 bases are a match to TRBD2. Germline V gene lookup returns CDR1 MDHEN and CDR2 SYDVKM. Trimming at V came to 4 bases and at J to 9 bases, leaving 1 base not matched to a gene. The CDR3 has 12 amino acids. CDR3 protein: CASSSSGTEQFF. The CDR3 DNA reads as TGTGCCAGCAGTTCTAGCGGGACTGAGCAGTTCTTC.

This chain connects TRBV3-1 (or the pseudogene TRBV3-2) to TRBJ2-4; possible D gene TRBD1, 5 bases. The length of the CDR3 is 16 residues. The V gene lost 2 bases and the J gene lost 9 bases, with 20 bases spanning the gap. Germline-derived CDR1 and CDR2 are LGHDT and YNNKEL (reference sequence). As DNA, the CDR3 is TGTGCCAGCAGCCAACGCCAGGGCCTCAGTTGGGGCATTCAGTACTTC. Encoded protein: CASSQRQGLSWGIQYF.

The chain joins TRBV3-1 (or the pseudogene TRBV3-2) to TRBJ2-1, with a weak D call TRBD2 (5 bases). Between the trimmed V and J ends, which lost 5 bases and 1 base, there was a span of 15 bases. This CDR3 contains 16 residues. The germline CDR1 and CDR2 sequences are LGHDT and YNNKEL (reference sequence). CDR3 protein: CASSVLPSGSYNEQFF. The CDR3, as DNA: TGTGCCAGCAGCGTTCTCCCTTCGGGGTCCTACAATGAGCAGTTCTTC.

CDR3 nucleotide sequence: TGCGCCAGCATTGAAAAACTAGCGGGCTACGAGCAGTACTTC. Its protein is CASIEKLAGYEQYF. The chain employs TRBV10-1 and TRBJ2-7; 9 nucleotides agree with TRBD2. This CDR3 contains 14 residues. J was trimmed by 3 bases and V by 7 bases; bases with no gene match: 7. Germline CDR1 and CDR2: WNHNN and SYGVQD (reference sequence).